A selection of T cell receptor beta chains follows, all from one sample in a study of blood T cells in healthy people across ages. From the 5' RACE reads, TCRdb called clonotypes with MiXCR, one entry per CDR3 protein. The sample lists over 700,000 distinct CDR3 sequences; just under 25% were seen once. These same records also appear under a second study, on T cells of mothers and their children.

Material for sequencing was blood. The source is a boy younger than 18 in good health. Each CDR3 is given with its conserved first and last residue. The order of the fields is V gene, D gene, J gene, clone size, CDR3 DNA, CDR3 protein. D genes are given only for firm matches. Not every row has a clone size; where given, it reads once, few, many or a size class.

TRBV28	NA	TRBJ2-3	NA	TGTGCCAGCAATCGACAGGGCACAGATACGCAGTATTTT	CASNRQGTDTQYF
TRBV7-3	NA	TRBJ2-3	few	TGTGCCAGCAGCTTCCAGAACACAGATACGCAGTATTTT	CASSFQNTDTQYF
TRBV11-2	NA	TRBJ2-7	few	TGTGCCAGCAGCCCCATCATCCTGTACGAGCAGTACTTC	CASSPIILYEQYF
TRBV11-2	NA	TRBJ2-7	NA	TGTGCCAGCGGTTTAGGGGCAGGGTACGAGCAGTACTTC	CASGLGAGYEQYF
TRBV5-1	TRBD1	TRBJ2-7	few	TGCGCCAGCAGCTTGGGGGGAATGGGTGACAGGGCCTACGAGCAGTACTTC	CASSLGGMGDRAYEQYF
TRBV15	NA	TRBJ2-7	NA	TGTGCCACCAGCACCGCCGTTTGGGGAGGCGAGCAGTACTTC	CATSTAVWGGEQYF
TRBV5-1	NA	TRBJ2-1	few	TGCGCCAGCAGCTTGGGGCAGGACGGGTACAATGAGCAGTTCTTC	CASSLGQDGYNEQFF
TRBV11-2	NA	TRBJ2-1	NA	TGTGCCAGCACCCCCACGAGGGGGGGGCAGTACAATGAGCAGTTCTTC	CASTPTRGGQYNEQFF
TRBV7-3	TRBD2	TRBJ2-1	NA	TGTGCCAGCAGCTTTCAAGCGGGAGGAGACAATGAGCAGTTCTTC	CASSFQAGGDNEQFF
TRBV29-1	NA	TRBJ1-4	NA	TGCAGCGTTGAAGGGCATACGCGGGATAGTGAAAAACTGTTTTTT	CSVEGHTRDSEKLFF
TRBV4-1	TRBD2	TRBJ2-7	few	TGCGCCAGCAGCCAAGATCAGGCGGGAGGGGCCTACGAGCAGTACTTC	CASSQDQAGGAYEQYF
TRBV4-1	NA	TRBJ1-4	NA	TGCGCCAGCAGCCAACCCAGGGACGCGGCAACTAATGAAAAACTGTTTTTT	CASSQPRDAATNEKLFF
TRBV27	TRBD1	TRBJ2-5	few	TGTGCCAGCAGTCGGACAGGGTTCGGGGAGACCCAGTACTTC	CASSRTGFGETQYF
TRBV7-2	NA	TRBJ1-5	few	TGTGCCAGCAGCTTAGTGGGTCAGTCAAGTGGCAATCAGCCCCAGCATTTT	CASSLVGQSSGNQPQHF
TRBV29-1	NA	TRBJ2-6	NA	TGCAGCGTTGTGACGGCTGGGGCCAACGTCCTGACTTTC	CSVVTAGANVLTF
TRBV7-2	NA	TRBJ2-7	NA	TGTGCCAGCAGCGATGCGGGGACACCCTCCTACGAGCAGTACTTC	CASSDAGTPSYEQYF
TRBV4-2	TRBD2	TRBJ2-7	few	TGTGCCAGCAGCGCTGGAGCGGGGGGATTCAACGAGCAGTACTTC	CASSAGAGGFNEQYF
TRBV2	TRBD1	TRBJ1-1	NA	TGTGCCAGCAGGGGGGCAGGGGGTTCTGAAGCTTTCTTT	CASRGAGGSEAFF
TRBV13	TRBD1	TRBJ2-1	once	TGTGCCAGCAGCTCGGACAGGGGTAACAATGAGCAGTTCTTC	CASSSDRGNNEQFF
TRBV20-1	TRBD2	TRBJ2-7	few	TGCAGTGCTAACCCCAGACTAGCGGGTGCCTACGAGCAGTACTTC	CSANPRLAGAYEQYF
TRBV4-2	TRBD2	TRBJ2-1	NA	TGTGCCAGCAGCCCAAGGGTTGGCGGGGGGGTCAATGAGCAGTTCTTC	CASSPRVGGGVNEQFF
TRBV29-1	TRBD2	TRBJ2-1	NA	TGCAGCGTTGAAGATGTGCGCGGGAGCCCGTTCTTC	CSVEDVRGSPFF
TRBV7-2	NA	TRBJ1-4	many	TGTGCCAGCAGCCCCAATGGCGGTGTGAGAGAAAAACTGTTTTTT	CASSPNGGVREKLFF
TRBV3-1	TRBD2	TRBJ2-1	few	TGTGCCAGCAGCCCCTCAAGACTAGCGGGGGGCAGGGAGCAGTTCTTC	CASSPSRLAGGREQFF
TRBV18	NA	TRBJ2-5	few	TGTGCCAGCTCACCATCTGGTACAGAGACCCAGTACTTC	CASSPSGTETQYF
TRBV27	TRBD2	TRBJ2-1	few	TGTGCCAGCAGTGCCTCCGGGACTAGCGGGAGGGCCTTTGAGCAGTTCTTC	CASSASGTSGRAFEQFF
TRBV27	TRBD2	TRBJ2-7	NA	TGTGCCAGCAGTTTATTTGGGGGACTAGCGGGCGACGAGCAGTACTTC	CASSLFGGLAGDEQYF
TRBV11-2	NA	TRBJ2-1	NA	TGTGCCAGCAGCTTAGCAGTCTCACGGCAGTTCTTC	CASSLAVSRQFF
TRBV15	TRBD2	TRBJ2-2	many	TGTGCCACCAGCATCCTAGCGGGCACCGGGGAGCTGTTTTTT	CATSILAGTGELFF
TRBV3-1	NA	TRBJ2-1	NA	TGTGCCAGCAGCCAAATACTCCCTGAGCAGTTCTTC	CASSQILPEQFF
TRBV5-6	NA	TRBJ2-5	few	TGTGCCAGCAGCTTGTCCGGACAGAAACAAGAGACCCAGTACTTC	CASSLSGQKQETQYF
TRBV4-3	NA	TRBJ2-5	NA	TGCGCCAGCAGCCAAACTGAGGGAGGCATCCAAGAGACCCAGTACTTC	CASSQTEGGIQETQYF
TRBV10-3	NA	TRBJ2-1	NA	TGTGCCATCAGCCCAGGTGGATCCGACAATGAGCAGTTCTTC	CAISPGGSDNEQFF
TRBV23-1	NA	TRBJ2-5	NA	TGCGCCAGCAGCAGGGGAAGGACCCAGTACTTC	CASSRGRTQYF
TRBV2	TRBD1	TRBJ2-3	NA	TGTGCCAGCAGTGGAGAAACAGGGGTGTCAGATACGCAGTATTTT	CASSGETGVSDTQYF
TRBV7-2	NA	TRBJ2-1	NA	TGTGCCAGCAGCTTACAGGTTGGCTCCTACAATGAGCAGTTCTTC	CASSLQVGSYNEQFF
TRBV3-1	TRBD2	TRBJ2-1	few	TGTGCCAGCAGCCAAGTTCGAGCGGGGGGACACAATGAGCAGTTCTTC	CASSQVRAGGHNEQFF